The subject of this entry is one T cell receptor beta chain. In the original processing: Using reference gene primer amplification, nucleated cell counts were estimated. TCRdb keeps only in-frame clones here, not all; method: immunoSEQ multiplex PCR. For V, J and clone size, that table is used; D and trimming come from the DNA. The sample comprises roughly 200,000 clones, approximately 85% of which are singletons, and less than 5.5% rests with the top ten. The CDR3 totals 15 residues. Per the germline V gene, CDR1 is SGHAT and CDR2 is FQNNGV. V gave up 5 bases and J gave up 4 bases, with 17 bases separating them. The data stem from a study of blood T cell repertoires in COVID-19. Whole-study context: Donors in the United States, Italy and Spain gave samples during acute or convalescent COVID-19. PBMCs, B-cell-depleted T cells, or T cells provided the cDNA or gDNA that made up the material.

This sequence originates from a woman aged 80 or older with acute or convalescent COVID-19. The genes are TRBV11-2 and TRBJ2-5, with D maybe TRBD2 (6 bases). The material sequenced was peripheral blood. The CDR3 loop reads CASSPTGVSPETQYF. The DNA of the CDR3 is TGTGCCAGCAGCCCCACGGGGGTGAGCCCAGAGACCCAGTACTTC. The complete variable domain, with remaining parts taken from reference TRBV11-2 and TRBJ2-5, reads EAGVAQSPRYKIIEKRQSVAFWCNPISGHATLYWYQQILGQGPKLLIQFQNNGVVDDSQLPKDRFSAERLKGVDSTLKIQPAKLEDSAVYLCASSPTGVSPETQYFGPGTRLLVL.